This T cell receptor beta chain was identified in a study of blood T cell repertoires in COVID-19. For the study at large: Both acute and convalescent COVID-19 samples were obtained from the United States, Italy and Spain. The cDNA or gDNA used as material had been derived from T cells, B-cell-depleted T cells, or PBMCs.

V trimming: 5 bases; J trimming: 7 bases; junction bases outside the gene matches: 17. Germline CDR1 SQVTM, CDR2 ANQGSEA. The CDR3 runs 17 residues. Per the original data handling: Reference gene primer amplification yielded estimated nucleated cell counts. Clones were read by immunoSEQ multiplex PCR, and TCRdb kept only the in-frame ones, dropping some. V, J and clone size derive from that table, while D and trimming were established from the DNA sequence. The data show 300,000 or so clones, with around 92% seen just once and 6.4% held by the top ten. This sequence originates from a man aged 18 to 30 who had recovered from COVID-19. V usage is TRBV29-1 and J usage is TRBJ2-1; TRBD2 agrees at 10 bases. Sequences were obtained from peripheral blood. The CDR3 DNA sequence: TGCAGCGTTCAGGGGGCTAGCGGGAGCCCGTTTGGAAATGAGCAGTTCTTC. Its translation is CSVQGASGSPFGNEQFF.